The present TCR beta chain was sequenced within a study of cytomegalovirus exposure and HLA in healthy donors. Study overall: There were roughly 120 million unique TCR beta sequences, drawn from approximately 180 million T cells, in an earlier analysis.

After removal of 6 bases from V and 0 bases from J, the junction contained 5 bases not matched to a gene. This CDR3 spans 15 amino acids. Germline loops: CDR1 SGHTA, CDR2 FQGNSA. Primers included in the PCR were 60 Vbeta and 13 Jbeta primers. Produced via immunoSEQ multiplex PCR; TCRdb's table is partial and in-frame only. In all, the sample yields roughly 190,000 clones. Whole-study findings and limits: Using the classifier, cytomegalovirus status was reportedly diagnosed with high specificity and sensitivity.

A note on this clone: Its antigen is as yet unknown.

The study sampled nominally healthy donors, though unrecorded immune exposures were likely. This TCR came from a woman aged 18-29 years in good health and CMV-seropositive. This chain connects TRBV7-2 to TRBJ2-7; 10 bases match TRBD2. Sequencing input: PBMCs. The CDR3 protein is CASSASSGSSYEQYF. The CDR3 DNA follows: TGTGCCAGCAGTGCTTCTAGCGGGAGCTCCTACGAGCAGTACTTC.